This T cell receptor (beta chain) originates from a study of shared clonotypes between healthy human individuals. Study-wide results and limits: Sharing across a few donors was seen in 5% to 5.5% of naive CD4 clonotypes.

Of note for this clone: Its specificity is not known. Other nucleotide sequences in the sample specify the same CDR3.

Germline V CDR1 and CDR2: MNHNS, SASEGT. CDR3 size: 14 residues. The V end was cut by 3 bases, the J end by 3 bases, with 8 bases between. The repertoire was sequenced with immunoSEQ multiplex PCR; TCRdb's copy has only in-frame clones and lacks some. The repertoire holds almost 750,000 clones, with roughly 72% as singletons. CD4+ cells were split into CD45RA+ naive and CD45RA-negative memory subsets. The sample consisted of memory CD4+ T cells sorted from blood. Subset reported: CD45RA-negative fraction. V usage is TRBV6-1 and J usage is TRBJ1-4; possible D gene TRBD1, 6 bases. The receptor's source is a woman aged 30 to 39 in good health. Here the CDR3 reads CASSEDRSNEKLFF. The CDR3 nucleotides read TGTGCCAGCAGTGAGGACAGATCTAATGAAAAACTGTTTTTT.